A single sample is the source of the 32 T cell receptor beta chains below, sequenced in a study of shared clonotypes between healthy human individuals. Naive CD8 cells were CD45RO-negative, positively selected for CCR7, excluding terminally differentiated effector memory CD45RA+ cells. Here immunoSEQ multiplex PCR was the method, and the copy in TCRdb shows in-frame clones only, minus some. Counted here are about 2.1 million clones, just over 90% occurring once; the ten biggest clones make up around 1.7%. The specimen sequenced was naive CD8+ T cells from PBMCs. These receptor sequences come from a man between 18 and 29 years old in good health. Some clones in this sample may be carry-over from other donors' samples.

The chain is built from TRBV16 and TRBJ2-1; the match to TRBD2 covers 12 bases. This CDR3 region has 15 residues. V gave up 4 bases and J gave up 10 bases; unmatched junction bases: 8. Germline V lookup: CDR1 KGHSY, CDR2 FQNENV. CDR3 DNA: TGTGCCAGCAGCCCGGGGGGACTAGCGGGCCCCGAGCAGTTCTTC. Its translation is CASSPGGLAGPEQFF. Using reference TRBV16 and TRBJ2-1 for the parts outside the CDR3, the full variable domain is GEEVAQTPKHLVRGEGQKAKLYCAPIKGHSYVFWYQQVLKNEFKFLISFQNENVFDETGMPKERFSAKCLPNSPCSLEIQATKLEDSAVYFCASSPGGLAGPEQFFGPGTRLTVL.

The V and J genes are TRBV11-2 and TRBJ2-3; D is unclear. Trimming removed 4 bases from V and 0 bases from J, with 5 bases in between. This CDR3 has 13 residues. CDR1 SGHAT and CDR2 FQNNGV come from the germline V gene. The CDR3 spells CASSSTSTDTQYF. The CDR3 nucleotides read TGTGCCAGCAGCTCGACTAGCACAGATACGCAGTATTTT.

CDR3 nucleotide sequence: TGTGCCAGCAGTCCGGTCGGGGGTTTTTTGAGCTACACCTTC. Translating gives CASSPVGGFLSYTF. The chain combines TRBV27 with TRBJ1-2; possible D gene TRBD1, 5 bases. CDR3 length: 14 residues. Germline V CDR1 and CDR2: MNHEY, SMNVEV (reference sequence). Trimming took off 5 bases at V and 9 bases at J, with 19 bases between the two ends.

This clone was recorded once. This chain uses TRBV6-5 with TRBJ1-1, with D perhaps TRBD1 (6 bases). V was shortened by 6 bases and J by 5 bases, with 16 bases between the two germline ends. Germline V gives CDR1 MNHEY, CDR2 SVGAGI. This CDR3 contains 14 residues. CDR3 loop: CASRGPGAWTEAFF. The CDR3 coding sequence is TGTGCCAGCAGAGGCCCGGGGGCGTGGACTGAAGCTTTCTTT.

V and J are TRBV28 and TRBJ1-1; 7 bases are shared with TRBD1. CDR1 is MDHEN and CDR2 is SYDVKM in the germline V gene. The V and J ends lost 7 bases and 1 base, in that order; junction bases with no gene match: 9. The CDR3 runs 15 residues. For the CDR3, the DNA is TGTGCCAGCATTAAGAAGGGGGCCCGGAACACTGAAGCTTTCTTT. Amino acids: CASIKKGARNTEAFF.

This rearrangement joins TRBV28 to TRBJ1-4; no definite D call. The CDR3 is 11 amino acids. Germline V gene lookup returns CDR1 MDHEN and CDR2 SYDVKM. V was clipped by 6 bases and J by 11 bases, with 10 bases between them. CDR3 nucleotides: TGTGCCAGCAGGGGTTTCGAGAAACTGTTTTTT. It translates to CASRGFEKLFF.

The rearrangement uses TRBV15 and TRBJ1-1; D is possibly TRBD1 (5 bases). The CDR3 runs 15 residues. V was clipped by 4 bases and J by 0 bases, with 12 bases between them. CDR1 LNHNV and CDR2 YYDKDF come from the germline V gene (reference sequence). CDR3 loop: CATSMGRGMNTEAFF. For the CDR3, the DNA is TGTGCCACCAGCATGGGACGGGGAATGAACACTGAAGCTTTCTTT.

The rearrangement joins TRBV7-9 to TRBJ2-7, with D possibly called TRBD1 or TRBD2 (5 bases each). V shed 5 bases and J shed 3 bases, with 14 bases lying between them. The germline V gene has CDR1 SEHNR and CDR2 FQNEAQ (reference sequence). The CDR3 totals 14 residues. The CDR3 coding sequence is TGTGCCAGCAGCCCCGGGACGGGTTTCTACGAGCAGTACTTC. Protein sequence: CASSPGTGFYEQYF.

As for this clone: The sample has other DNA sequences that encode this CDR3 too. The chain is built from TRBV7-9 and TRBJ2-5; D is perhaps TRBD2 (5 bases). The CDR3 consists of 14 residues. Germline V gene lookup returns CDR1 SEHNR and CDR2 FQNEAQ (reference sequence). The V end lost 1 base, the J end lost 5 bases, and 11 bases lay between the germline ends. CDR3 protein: CASSLGTGWETQYF. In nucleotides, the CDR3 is TGTGCCAGCAGCTTAGGGACGGGATGGGAGACCCAGTACTTC.

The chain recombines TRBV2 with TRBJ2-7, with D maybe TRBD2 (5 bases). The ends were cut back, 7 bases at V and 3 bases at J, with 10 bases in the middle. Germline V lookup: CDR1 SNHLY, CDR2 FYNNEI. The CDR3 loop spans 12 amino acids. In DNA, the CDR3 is TGTGCCAGCACGGGGTGGGACTACGAGCAGTACTTC. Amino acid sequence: CASTGWDYEQYF.

The CDR3 DNA follows: TGTGCCAGCAGCTTAGGACGGTCCACCGGGGAGCTGTTTTTT. This encodes CASSLGRSTGELFF. The chain has TRBV7-8 and TRBJ2-2; D uncertain. The CDR3 is made up of 14 amino acids. Germline V gene lookup returns CDR1 SGHVS and CDR2 FQNEAQ. Trimming stripped 1 base from V and 4 bases from J, with 7 bases between.

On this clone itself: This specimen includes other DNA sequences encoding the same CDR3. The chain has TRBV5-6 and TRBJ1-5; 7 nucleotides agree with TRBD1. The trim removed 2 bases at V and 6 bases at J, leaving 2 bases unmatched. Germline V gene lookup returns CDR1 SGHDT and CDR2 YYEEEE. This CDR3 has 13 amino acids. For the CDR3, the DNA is TGTGCCAGCAGCTTACAGGGGTCTCAGCCCCAGCATTTT. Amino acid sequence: CASSLQGSQPQHF. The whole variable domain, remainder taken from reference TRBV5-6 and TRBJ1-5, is DAGVTQSPTHLIKTRGQQVTLRCSPKSGHDTVSWYQQALGQGPQFIFQYYEEEERQRGNFPDRFSGHQFPNYSSELNVNALLLGDSALYLCASSLQGSQPQHFGDGTRLSIL.

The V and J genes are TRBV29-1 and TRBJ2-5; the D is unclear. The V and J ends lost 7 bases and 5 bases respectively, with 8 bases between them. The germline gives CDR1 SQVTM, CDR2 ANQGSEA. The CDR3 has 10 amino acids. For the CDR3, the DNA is TGCAGCGCCAGAACCGAGACCCAGTACTTC. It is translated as CSARTETQYF.

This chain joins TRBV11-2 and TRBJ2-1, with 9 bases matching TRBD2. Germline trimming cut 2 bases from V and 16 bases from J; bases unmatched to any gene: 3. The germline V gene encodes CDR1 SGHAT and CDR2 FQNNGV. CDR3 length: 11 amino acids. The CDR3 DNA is TGTGCCAGCAGCTTAATTAGCGGGAGATTCTTC. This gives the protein CASSLISGRFF.

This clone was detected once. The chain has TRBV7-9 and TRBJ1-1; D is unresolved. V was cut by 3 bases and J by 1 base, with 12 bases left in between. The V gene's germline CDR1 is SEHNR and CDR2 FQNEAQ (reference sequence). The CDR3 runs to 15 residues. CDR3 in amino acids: CASSFGETANTEAFF. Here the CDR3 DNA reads TGTGCCAGCAGCTTCGGCGAGACGGCGAACACTGAAGCTTTCTTT.

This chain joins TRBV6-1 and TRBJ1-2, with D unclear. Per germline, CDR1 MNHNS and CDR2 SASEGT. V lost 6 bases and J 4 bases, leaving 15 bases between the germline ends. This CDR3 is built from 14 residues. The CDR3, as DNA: TGTGCCAGCAGCGCCGGGCCCATAGTCTATGGCTACACCTTC. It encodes CASSAGPIVYGYTF.

As DNA, the CDR3 is TGTGCCAGCAGTAGACTAGCGGGAGGTTTGGATACGCAGTATTTT. Protein product: CASSRLAGGLDTQYF. J is TRBJ2-3 and V is TRBV25-1; the match to TRBD2 covers 13 bases. The CDR3 runs 15 residues. Germline V CDR1 and CDR2: MGHDK, SYGVNS. Trimming cost V 5 bases and J 6 bases; bases outside gene matches: 5.

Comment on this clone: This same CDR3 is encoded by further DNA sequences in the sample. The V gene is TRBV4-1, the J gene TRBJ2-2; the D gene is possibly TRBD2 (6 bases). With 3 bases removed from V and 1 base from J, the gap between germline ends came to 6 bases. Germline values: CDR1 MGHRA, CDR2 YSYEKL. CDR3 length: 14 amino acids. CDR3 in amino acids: CASSQGLNTGELFF. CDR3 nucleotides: TGCGCCAGCAGCCAGGGACTGAACACCGGGGAGCTGTTTTTT.

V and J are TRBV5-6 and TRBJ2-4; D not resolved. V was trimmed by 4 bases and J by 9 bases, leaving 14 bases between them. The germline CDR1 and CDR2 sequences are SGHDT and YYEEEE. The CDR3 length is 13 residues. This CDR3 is CASSGWVLGIQYF. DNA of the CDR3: TGTGCCAGCAGCGGATGGGTTCTTGGCATTCAGTACTTC.

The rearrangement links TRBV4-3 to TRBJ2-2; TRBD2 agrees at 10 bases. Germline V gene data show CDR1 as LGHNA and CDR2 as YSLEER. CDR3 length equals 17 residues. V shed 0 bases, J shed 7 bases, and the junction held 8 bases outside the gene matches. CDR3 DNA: TGCGCCAGCAGCCAAGAACATCTAGCGGGAGCTGACGGGGAGCTGTTTTTT. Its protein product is CASSQEHLAGADGELFF.

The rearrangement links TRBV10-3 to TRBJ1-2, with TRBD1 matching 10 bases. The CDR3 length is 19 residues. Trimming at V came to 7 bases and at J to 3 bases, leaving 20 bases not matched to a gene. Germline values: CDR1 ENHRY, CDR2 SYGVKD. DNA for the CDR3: TGTGCCATCAAGGGGGGACAGGGGCCTTCCTATCACCTGGACTATGGCTACACCTTC. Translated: CAIKGGQGPSYHLDYGYTF.

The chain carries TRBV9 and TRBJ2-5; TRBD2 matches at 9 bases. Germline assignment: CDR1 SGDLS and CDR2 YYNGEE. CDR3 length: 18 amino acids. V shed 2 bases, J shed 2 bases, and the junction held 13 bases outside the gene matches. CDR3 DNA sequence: TGTGCCAGCAGCGTGCGTCCTTTGGCGGGAGGGCAACAAGAGACCCAGTACTTC. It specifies CASSVRPLAGGQQETQYF. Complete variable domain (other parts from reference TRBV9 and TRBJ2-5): DSGVTQTPKHLITATGQRVTLRCSPRSGDLSVYWYQQSLDQGLQFLIQYYNGEERAKGNILERFSAQQFPDLHSELNLSSLELGDSALYFCASSVRPLAGGQQETQYFGPGTRLLVL.

CDR3 region: CASSVWDGNEQFF. Here the CDR3 DNA reads TGTGCCAGCAGCGTATGGGACGGAAATGAGCAGTTCTTC. The chain links TRBV9 to TRBJ2-1; tentatively, D is TRBD1 or TRBD2 (5 bases each). The CDR3 loop spans 13 amino acids. V lost 1 base and J lost 7, with 9 bases in between. The germline V gene has CDR1 SGDLS and CDR2 YYNGEE.

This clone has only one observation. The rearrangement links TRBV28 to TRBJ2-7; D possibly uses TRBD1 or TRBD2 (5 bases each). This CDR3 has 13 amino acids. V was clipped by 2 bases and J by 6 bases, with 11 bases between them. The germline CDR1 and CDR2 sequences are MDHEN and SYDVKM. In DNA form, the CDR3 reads TGTGCCAGCAGTTTAGTGAGGGGTGGCGAGCAGTACTTC. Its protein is CASSLVRGGEQYF.

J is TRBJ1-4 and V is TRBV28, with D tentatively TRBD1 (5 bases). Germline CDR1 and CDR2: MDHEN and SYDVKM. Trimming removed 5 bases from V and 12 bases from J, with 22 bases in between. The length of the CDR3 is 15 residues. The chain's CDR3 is CASSINTGPLGELFF. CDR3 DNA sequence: TGTGCCAGCAGTATCAATACGGGACCGCTCGGGGAACTGTTTTTT.

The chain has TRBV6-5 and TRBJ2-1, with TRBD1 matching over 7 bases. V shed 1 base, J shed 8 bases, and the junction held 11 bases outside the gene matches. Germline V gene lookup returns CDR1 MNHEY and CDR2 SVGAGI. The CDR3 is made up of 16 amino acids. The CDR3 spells CASSYYFKTGSDEQFF. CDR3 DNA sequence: TGTGCCAGCAGTTACTATTTCAAGACAGGGTCGGATGAGCAGTTCTTC.

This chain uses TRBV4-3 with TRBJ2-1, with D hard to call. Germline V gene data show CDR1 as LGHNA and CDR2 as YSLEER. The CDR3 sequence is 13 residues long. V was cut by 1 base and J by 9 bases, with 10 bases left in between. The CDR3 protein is CASSQVLSGEQFF. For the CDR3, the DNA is TGCGCCAGCAGCCAAGTTCTCTCAGGTGAGCAGTTCTTC.

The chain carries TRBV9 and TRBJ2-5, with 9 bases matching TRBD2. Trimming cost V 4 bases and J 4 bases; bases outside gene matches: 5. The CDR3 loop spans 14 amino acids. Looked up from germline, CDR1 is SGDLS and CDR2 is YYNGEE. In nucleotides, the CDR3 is TGTGCCAGCAGCCCGATAGCGGGAGTAGAGACCCAGTACTTC. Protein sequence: CASSPIAGVETQYF.

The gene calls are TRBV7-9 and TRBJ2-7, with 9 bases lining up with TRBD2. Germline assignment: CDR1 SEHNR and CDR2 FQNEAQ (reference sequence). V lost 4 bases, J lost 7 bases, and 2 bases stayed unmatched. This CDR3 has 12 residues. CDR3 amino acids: CASSSGLAEQYF. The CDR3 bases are TGTGCCAGCAGCTCCGGACTAGCGGAGCAGTACTTC.

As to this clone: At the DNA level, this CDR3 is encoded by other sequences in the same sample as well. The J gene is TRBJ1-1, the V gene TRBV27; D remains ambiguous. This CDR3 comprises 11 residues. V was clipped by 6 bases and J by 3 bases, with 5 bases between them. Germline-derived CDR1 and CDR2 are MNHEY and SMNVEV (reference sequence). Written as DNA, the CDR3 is TGTGCCAGCAGGTCCTACACTGAAGCTTTCTTT. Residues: CASRSYTEAFF.

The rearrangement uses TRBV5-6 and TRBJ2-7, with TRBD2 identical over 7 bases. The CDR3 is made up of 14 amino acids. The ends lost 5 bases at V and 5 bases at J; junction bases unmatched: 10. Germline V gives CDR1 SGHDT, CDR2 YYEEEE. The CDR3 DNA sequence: TGTGCCAGCAGTTTCGGCGGGGAGGGTAACGAGCAGTACTTC. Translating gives CASSFGGEGNEQYF.

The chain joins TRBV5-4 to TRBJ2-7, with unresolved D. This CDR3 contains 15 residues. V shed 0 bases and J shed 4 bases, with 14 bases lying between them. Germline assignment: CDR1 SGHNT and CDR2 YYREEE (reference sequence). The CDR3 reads CASSLVTEASYEQYF. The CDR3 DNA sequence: TGTGCCAGCAGCTTGGTTACAGAAGCCTCATACGAGCAGTACTTC.